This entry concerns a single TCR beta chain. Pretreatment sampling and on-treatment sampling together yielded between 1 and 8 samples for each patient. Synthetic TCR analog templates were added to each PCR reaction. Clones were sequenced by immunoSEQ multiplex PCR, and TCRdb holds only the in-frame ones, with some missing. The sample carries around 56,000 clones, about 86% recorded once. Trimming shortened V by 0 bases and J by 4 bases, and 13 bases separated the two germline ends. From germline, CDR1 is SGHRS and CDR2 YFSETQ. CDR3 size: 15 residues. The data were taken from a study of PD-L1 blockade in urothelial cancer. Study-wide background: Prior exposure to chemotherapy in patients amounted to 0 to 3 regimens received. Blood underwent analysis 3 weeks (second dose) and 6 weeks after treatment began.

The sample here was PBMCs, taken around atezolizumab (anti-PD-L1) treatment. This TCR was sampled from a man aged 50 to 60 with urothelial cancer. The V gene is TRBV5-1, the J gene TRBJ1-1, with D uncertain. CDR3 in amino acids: CASSLVRVSSTEAFF. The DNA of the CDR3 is TGCGCCAGCAGCTTGGTACGGGTCTCTAGCACTGAAGCTTTCTTT.